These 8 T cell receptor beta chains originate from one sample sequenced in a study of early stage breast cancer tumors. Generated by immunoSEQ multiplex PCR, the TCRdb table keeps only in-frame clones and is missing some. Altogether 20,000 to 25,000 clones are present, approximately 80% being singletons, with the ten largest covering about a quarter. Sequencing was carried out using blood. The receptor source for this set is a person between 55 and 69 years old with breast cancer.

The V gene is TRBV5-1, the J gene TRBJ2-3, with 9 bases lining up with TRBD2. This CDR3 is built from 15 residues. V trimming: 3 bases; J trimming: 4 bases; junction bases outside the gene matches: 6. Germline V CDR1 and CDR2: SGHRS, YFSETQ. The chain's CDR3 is CASSSSGGSADTQYF. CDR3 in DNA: TGCGCCAGCAGCTCGAGCGGGGGGAGCGCAGATACGCAGTATTTT.

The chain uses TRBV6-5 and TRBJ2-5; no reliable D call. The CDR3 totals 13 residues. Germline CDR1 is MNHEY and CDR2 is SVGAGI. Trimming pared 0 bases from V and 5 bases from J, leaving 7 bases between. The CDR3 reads CASSYSDGETQYF. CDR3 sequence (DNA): TGTGCCAGCAGTTACTCCGATGGGGAGACCCAGTACTTC.

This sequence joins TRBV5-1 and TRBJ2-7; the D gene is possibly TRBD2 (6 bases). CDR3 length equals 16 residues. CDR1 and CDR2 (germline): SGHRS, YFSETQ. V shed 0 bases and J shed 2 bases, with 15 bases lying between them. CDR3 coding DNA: TGCGCCAGCAGCTTGGTTCTCCGTGGAGGGCCCTACGAGCAGTACTTC. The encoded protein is CASSLVLRGGPYEQYF.

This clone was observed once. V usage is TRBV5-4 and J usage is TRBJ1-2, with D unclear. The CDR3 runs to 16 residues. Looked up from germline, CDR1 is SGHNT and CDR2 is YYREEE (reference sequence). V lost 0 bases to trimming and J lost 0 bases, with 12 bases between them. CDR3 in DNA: TGTGCCAGCAGCTTGGCCGGGAGGGATACTAACTATGGCTACACCTTC. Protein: CASSLAGRDTNYGYTF.

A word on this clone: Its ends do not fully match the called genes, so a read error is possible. In DNA form, the CDR3 reads TGCGCCAGCAGGTTGGGACAGGGCCTCACTAGCGGCAGATCAGAGACCCAGTACTTC. Protein sequence: CASRLGQGLTSGRSETQYF. V usage is TRBV5-1 and J usage is TRBJ2-5; TRBD1 is a possible D gene (9 bases). This CDR3 region has 19 residues. Germline V gives CDR1 SGHRS, CDR2 YFSETQ.

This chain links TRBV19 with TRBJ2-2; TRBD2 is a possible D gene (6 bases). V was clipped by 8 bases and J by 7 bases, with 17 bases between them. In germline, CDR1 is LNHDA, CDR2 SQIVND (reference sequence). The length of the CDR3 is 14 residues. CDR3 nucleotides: TGTGCCAGTCGAATTCTAGCGTCTAGCGGGGAGCTGTTTTTT. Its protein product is CASRILASSGELFF.

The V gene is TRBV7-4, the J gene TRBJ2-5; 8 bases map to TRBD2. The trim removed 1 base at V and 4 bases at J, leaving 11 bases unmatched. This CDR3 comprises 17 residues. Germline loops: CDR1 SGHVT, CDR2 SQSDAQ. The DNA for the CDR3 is TGTGCCAGCAGCTTAGACCCCTTAGCGGGACTGGCAGAGACCCAGTACTTC. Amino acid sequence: CASSLDPLAGLAETQYF.

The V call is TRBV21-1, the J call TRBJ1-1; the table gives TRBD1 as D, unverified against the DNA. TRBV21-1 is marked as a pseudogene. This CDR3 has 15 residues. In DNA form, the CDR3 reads TGTGCCAGCAGCAAATCCGGCAGGGCGAACACTGAAGCTTTCTTT. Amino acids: CASSKSGRANTEAFF.